This T cell receptor (beta chain) stems from a study of blood T cell repertoires in COVID-19. The repertoire was sequenced with immunoSEQ multiplex PCR; TCRdb's copy has only in-frame clones and lacks some. The sample lists 280,000 or so clones, 90% occurring once. The CDR3 consists of 12 residues. The ends were cut back, 6 bases at V and 3 bases at J, with 8 bases in the middle. V and J are TRBV12-3 or TRBV12-4 and TRBJ2-5; tentative D call: TRBD1 (5 bases). This TCR came from a woman aged 18 to 35 with acute COVID-19. Sequencing input: PBMCs or T cells enriched from blood (not recorded which). The CDR3 DNA reads TGTGCCAGCAGCGGACAAGAAGAGACCCAGTACTTC. It encodes CASSGQEETQYF.